This T cell receptor beta chain was captured in a study of blood T cell repertoires in COVID-19. Across the whole study: T cells, B-cell-depleted T cells, or PBMCs provided the cDNA or gDNA that served as material.

Here immunoSEQ multiplex PCR was the method, and the copy in TCRdb shows in-frame clones only, minus some. The sample has roughly 39,000 clones, 90% seen once. The germline gives CDR1 LNHDA, CDR2 SQIVND (reference sequence). V lost 9 bases, J lost 8 bases, and 20 bases lay in between. The CDR3 has 15 residues. Input material: peripheral blood. The receptor was derived from a human donor in a cohort sampled during active COVID-19. The chain uses TRBV19 and TRBJ1-6; unclear D gene. CDR3 sequence: CASKKGPTADSPLHF. CDR3 nucleotides: TGTGCCAGCAAGAAAGGACCTACAGCGGATTCACCCCTCCACTTT.